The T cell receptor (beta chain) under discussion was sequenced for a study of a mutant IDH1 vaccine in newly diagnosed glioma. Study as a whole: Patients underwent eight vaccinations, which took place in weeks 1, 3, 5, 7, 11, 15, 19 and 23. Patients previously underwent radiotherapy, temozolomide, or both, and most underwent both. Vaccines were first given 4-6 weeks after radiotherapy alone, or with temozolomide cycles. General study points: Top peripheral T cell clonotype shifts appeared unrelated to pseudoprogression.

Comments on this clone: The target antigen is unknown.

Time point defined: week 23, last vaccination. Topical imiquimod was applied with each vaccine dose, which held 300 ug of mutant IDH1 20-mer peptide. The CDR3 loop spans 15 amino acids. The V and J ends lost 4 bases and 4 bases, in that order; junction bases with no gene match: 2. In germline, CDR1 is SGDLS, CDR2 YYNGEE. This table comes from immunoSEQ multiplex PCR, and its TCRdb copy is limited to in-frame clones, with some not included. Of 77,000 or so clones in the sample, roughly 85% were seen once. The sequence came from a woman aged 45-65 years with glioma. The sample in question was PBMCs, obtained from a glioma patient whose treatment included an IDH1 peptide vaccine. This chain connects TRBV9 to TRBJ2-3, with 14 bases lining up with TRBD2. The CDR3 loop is CASSPGLAGADTQYF. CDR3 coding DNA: TGTGCCAGCAGCCCGGGACTAGCGGGAGCAGATACGCAGTATTTT.